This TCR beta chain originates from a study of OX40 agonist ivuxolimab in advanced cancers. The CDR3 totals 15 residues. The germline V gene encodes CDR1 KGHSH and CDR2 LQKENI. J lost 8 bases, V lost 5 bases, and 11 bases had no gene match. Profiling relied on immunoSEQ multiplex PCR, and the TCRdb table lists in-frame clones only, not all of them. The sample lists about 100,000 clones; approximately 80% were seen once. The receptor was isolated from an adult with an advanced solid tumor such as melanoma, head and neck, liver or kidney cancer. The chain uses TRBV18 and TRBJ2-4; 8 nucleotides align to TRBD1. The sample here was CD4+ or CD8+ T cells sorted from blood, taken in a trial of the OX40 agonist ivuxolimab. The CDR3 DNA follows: TGTGCCAGCTCATTCTCGGGACAGGAATTTCACATTCAGTACTTC. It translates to CASSFSGQEFHIQYF.